This paragraph reports one T cell receptor beta chain. Its antigen remains unknown. TRB rearrangements spanning V, D and J were amplified using mixed TRB-A/B primers. TCRdb re-derived calls from the multiplex PCR reads in MiXCR, one entry per CDR3 protein. This table has over 3,000 distinct CDR3 sequences, approximately 40% appearing once. TCR beta rearrangements were amplified from peripheral blood genomic DNA. Germline values: CDR1 LNHDA, CDR2 SQIVND (reference sequence). Trimming pared 6 bases from V and 5 bases from J, leaving 16 bases between. The CDR3 is made up of 14 amino acids. The data stem from a study of T cell repertoires in aging, cancer and after chemotherapy. In the study overall: Pre- and post-chemotherapy samples were paired from glioblastoma patients treated with temozolomide-based therapy. Study results and limitations: Median generation probability rose over the chemotherapy interval in each cancer cohort, suggesting rebound thymic output.

The sequence derives from a human donor with a solid tumor. This rearrangement joins TRBV19 to TRBJ1-1, with D uncertain. Specimen: blood. The CDR3 sequence: CASSREGYWTEAFF. Here the CDR3 DNA reads TGTGCCAGTAGCCGAGAGGGCTATTGGACTGAAGCTTTCTTT.